The 5 T cell receptor beta chains reported below all come from one sample, sequenced in a study of cytomegalovirus exposure and HLA in healthy donors. The PCR was carried out with 60 Vbeta primers and 13 Jbeta primers. Assay used: immunoSEQ multiplex PCR; TCRdb lists only in-frame clones, some missing. Among under 200,000 clones listed, over 60% were seen once. The specimen sequenced was PBMCs. The receptors shown here come from a girl aged 10-17 years in good health and CMV-seronegative.

The V gene is TRBV30, the J gene TRBJ2-1, with 10 bases matching TRBD2. The junction had 4 bases not matched to a gene; V was cut back by 0 bases and J by 5 bases. CDR3 size: 15 residues. CDR1 is GTSNPN and CDR2 is SVGIG in the germline V gene (reference sequence). The DNA for the CDR3 is TGTGCCTGGAGTGTTTGGACTAGCGGTAACAATGAGCAGTTCTTC. Translation gives CAWSVWTSGNNEQFF.

This clone was seen just once. This chain uses TRBV7-6 with TRBJ1-5, with D possibly being TRBD1 (6 bases). From germline, CDR1 is SGHVS and CDR2 FNYEAQ. This CDR3 comprises 15 residues. V was pared by 1 base and J by 7 bases, with 14 bases between. The CDR3 sequence: CASSLGPSTGQPQHF. DNA of the CDR3: TGTGCCAGCAGCTTAGGACCTTCTACAGGGCAGCCCCAGCATTTT.

The V gene is TRBV27, the J gene TRBJ2-7, with a possible D match to TRBD1 (5 bases). Germline CDR1 is MNHEY and CDR2 is SMNVEV (reference sequence). V lost 5 bases and J 3 bases, leaving 17 bases between the germline ends. This CDR3 spans 15 amino acids. The CDR3 nucleotides read TGTGCCAGCAGTCGGACAAGGTACCCCCACTACGAGCAGTACTTC. Translated: CASSRTRYPHYEQYF.

This clone was counted once. CDR3 DNA: TGTGCCAGCAGCGTAGGGCCCTCGCGGGACACTGAAGCTTTCTTT. It encodes CASSVGPSRDTEAFF. This chain links TRBV9 with TRBJ1-1; D not resolved. The CDR3 is 15 amino acids. CDR1 SGDLS and CDR2 YYNGEE come from the germline V gene. With 0 bases removed from V and 3 bases from J, the gap between germline ends came to 12 bases. The complete variable domain, with remaining parts taken from reference TRBV9 and TRBJ1-1, reads DSGVTQTPKHLITATGQRVTLRCSPRSGDLSVYWYQQSLDQGLQFLIQYYNGEERAKGNILERFSAQQFPDLHSELNLSSLELGDSALYFCASSVGPSRDTEAFFGQGTRLTVV.

The chain has TRBV10-3 and TRBJ1-2; unclear D gene. V lost 7 bases to trimming and J lost 6 bases, with 9 bases between them. Germline assignment: CDR1 ENHRY and CDR2 SYGVKD. The CDR3 extends over 11 amino acids. CDR3 sequence: CAIKGSDGYTF. The CDR3 coding sequence is TGTGCCATCAAAGGGAGTGATGGCTACACCTTC.